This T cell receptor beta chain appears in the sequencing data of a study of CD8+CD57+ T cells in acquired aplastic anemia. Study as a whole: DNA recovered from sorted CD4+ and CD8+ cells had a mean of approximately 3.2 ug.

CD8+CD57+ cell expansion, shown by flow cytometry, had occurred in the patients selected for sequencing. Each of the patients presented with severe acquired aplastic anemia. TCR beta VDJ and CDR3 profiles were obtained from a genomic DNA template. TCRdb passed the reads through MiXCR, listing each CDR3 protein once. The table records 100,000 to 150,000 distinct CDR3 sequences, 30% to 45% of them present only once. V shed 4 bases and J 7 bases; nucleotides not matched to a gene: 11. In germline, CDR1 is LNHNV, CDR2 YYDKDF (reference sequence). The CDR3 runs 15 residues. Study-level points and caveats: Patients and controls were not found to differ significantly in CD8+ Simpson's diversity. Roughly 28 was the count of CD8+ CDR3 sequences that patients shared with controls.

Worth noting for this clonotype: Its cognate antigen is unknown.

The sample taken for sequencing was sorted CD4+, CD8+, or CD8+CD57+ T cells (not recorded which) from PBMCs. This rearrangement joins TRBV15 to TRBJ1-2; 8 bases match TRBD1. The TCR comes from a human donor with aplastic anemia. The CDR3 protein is CATSKGGQGGGGYTF. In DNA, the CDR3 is TGTGCCACCAGCAAGGGAGGACAGGGCGGAGGTGGCTACACCTTC.